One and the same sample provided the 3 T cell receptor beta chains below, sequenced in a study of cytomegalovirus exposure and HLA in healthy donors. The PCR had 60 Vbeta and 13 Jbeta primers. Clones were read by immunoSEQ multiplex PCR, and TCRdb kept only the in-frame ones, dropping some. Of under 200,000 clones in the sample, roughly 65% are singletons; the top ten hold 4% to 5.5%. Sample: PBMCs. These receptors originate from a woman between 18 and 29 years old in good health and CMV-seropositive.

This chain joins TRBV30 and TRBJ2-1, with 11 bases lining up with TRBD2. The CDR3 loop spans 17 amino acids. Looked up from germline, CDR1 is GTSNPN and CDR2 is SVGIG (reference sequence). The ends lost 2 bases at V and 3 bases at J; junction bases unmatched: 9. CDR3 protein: CAWSPRTSGLFYNEQFF. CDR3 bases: TGTGCCTGGAGTCCGAGGACTAGCGGGCTCTTCTACAATGAGCAGTTCTTC.

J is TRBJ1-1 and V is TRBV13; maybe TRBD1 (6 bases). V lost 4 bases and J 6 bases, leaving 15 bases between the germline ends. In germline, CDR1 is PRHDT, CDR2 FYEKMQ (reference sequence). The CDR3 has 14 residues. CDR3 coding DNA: TGTGCCAGCAGCTCTGGGAAAGGGGGTTCTGAAGCTTTCTTT. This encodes CASSSGKGGSEAFF. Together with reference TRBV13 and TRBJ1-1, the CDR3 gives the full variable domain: AAGVIQSPRHLIKEKRETATLKCYPIPRHDTVYWYQQGPGQDPQFLISFYEKMQSDKGSIPDRFSAQQFSDYHSELNMSSLELGDSALYFCASSSGKGGSEAFFGQGTRLTVV.

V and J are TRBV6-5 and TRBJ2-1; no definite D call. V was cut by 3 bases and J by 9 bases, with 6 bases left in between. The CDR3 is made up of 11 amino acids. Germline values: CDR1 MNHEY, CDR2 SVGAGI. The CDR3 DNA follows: TGTGCCAGCAGTTATATGAGTGAGCAGTTCTTC. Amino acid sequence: CASSYMSEQFF.